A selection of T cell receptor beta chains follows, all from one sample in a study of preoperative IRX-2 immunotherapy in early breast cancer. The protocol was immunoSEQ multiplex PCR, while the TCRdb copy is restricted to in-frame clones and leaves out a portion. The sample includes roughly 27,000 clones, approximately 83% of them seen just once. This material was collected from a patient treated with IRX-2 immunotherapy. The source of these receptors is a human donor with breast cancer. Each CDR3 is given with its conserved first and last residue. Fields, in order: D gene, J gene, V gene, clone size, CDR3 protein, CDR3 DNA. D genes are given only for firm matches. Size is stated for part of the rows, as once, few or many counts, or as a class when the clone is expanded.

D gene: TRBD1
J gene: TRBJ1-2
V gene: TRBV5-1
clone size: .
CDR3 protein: CASSGPGTGERNGYTF
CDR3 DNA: TGCGCCAGCAGCGGTCCCGGGACAGGGGAAAGAAATGGCTACACCTTC

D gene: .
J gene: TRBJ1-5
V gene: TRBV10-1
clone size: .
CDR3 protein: CASRVVSFNQPQHF
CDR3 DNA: TGCGCCAGCCGGGTTGTCTCCTTCAATCAGCCCCAGCATTTT

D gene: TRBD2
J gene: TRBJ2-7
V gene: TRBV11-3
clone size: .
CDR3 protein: CASSRLGGGPEEQYF
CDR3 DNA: TGTGCCAGCAGCCGGCTTGGGGGAGGGCCTGAAGAGCAGTACTTC

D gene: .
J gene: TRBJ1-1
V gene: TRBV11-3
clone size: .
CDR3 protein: CASSLPRDGTEAFF
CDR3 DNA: TGTGCCAGCAGCTTGCCCAGGGATGGTACTGAAGCTTTCTTT

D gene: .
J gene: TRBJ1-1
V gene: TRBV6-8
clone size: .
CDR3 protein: CASSPLWNQEAFF
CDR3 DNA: TGTGCCAGCAGCCCGTTGTGGAATCAGGAAGCTTTCTTT

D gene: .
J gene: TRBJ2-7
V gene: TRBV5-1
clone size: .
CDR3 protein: CASRVSLDSYEQYF
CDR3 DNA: TGCGCCAGCAGAGTCTCCCTGGACTCCTACGAGCAGTACTTC

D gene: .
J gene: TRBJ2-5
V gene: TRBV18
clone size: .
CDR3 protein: CASSLVVQETQYF
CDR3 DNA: TGTGCCAGCTCATTGGTGGTCCAAGAGACCCAGTACTTC

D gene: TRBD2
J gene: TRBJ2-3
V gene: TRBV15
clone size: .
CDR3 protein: CATSRDRLAGTDTQYF
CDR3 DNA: TGTGCCACCAGCAGAGATCGACTAGCGGGCACAGATACGCAGTATTTT

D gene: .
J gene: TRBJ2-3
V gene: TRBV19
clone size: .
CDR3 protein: CASQRRGDPQYF
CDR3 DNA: TGTGCCAGTCAAAGGAGGGGGGATCCGCAGTATTTT

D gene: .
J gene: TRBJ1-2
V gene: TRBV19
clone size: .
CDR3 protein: CASKDRSYGYTF
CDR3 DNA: TGTGCCAGTAAGGATCGCAGCTATGGCTACACCTTC

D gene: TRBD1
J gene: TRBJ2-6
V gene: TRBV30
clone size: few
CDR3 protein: CAWKISPDRVGSNVLTF
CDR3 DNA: TGTGCCTGGAAGATCAGTCCGGACAGGGTCGGGTCCAACGTCCTGACTTTC

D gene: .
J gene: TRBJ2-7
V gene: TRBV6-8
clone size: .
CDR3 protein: CASSYSMASYEQYF
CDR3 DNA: TGTGCCAGCAGTTACTCGATGGCTAGCTACGAGCAGTACTTC

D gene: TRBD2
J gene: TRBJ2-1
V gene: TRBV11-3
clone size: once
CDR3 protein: CASSKLAGGPGEQFF
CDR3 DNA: TGTGCCAGCAGCAAACTAGCGGGAGGGCCTGGTGAGCAGTTCTTC

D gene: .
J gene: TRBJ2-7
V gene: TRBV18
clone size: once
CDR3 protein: CASSLMTAYEQYF
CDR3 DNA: TGTGCCAGCTCACTTATGACAGCCTACGAGCAGTACTTC

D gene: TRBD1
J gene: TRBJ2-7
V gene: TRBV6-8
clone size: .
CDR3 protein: CASSPQGGLYEQYF
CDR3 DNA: TGTGCCAGCAGCCCTCAAGGGGGCCTCTACGAGCAGTACTTC

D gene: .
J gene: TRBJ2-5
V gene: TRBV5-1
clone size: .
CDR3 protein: CASSLEANYETQYF
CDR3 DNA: TGCGCCAGCAGCTTGGAGGCTAATTATGAGACCCAGTACTTC

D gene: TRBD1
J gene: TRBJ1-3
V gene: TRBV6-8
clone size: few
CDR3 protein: CASSKYIQGSSGNTIYF
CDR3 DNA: TGTGCCAGCAGCAAGTACATACAGGGGAGCTCTGGAAACACCATATATTTT

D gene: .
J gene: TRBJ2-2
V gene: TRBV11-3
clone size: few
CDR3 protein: CASSLYRGVGTGELFF
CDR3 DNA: TGTGCCAGCAGCTTATACCGGGGTGTGGGGACCGGGGAGCTGTTTTTT

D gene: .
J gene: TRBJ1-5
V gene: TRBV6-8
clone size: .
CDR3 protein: CASSYGQGSNQPQHF
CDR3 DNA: TGTGCCAGCAGTTACGGCCAGGGCAGCAATCAGCCCCAGCATTTT

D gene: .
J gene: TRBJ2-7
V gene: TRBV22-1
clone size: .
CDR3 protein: CASLPGQGTYEQYF
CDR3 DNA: TGTGCCAGCTTACCGGGACAGGGGACCTACGAGCAGTACTTC

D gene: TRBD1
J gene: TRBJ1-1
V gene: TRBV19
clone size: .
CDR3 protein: CASTPTGFGTEAFF
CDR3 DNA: TGTGCCAGTACTCCGACAGGGTTTGGCACTGAAGCTTTCTTT

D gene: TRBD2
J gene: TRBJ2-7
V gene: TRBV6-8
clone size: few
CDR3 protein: CASRPGLAGGPGDEQYF
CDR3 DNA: TGTGCCAGCAGGCCTGGACTAGCGGGAGGGCCAGGGGACGAGCAGTACTTC

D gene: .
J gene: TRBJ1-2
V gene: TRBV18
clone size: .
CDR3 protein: CASSPTQPYHYGYTF
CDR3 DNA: TGTGCCAGCTCACCGACCCAGCCCTACCATTATGGCTACACCTTC

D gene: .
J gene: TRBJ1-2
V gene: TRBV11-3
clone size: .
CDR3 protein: CASSQAGWDYGYTF
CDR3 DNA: TGTGCCAGCAGTCAGGCAGGGTGGGACTATGGCTACACCTTC

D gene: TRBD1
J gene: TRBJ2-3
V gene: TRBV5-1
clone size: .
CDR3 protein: CASSGQGWADTQYF
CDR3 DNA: TGCGCCAGCAGTGGACAGGGGTGGGCAGATACGCAGTATTTT

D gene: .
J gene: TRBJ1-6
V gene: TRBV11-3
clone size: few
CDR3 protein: CASSLGGRSYNSPLHF
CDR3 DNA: TGTGCCAGCAGCTTAGGGGGGCGATCCTATAATTCACCCCTCCACTTT

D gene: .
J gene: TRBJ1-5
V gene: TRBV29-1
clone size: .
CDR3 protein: CSVLSGNQPQHF
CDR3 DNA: TGCAGCGTCCTTTCGGGGAATCAGCCCCAGCATTTT

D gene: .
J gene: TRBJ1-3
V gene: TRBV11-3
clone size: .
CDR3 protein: CASSLVRHSGNTIYF
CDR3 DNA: TGTGCCAGCAGCTTAGTTCGTCATTCTGGAAACACCATATATTTT

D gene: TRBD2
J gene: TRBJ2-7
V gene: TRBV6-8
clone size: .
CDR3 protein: CASRNLAGRTYEQYF
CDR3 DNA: TGTGCCAGCAGGAACCTAGCGGGGCGTACCTACGAGCAGTACTTC

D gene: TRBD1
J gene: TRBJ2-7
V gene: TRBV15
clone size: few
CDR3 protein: CATSRVTGGYEQYF
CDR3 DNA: TGTGCCACCAGCAGAGTCACAGGGGGCTACGAGCAGTACTTC

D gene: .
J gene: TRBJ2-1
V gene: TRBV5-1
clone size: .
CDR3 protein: CASSLVGPSYNEQFF
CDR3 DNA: TGCGCCAGCAGCTTGGTGGGTCCTTCCTACAATGAGCAGTTCTTC

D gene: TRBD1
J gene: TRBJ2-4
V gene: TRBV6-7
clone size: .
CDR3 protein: CASSIGTVQYF
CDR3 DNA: TGTGCCAGCAGCATTGGGACAGTCCAGTACTTC

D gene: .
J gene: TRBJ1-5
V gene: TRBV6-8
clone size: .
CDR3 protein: CASTQLGPTWPQHF
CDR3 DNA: TGTGCCAGCACCCAGCTGGGCCCGACCTGGCCCCAGCATTTT